The 11 T cell receptor beta chains below come from one sample, sequenced in a study of Ad26.COV2.S vaccination and SARS-CoV-2 variants. The treatment here: around 19 received Ad26.COV2.S at low or high dose, single or two shots; several received placebo; per-sample allocation not given. Sampling happened 63 days after the first vaccine or placebo injection. Clones were sequenced by immunoSEQ multiplex PCR, and TCRdb holds only the in-frame ones, with some missing. Of 350,000 to 550,000 clones listed, roughly 89% are singletons. The sample in question was peripheral blood, obtained in a trial of Ad26.COV2.S vaccine versus placebo. All receptors derive from a person between 18 and 60 years old who received the Ad26.COV2.S COVID-19 vaccine or a placebo.

CDR3 region: CASSLFGTDTQYF. CDR3 DNA sequence: TGTGCCAGCAGCTTATTCGGGACAGATACGCAGTATTTT. The chain has TRBV7-2 and TRBJ2-3; D is unresolved. V lost 2 bases and J lost 3, with 6 bases in between. The CDR3 is 13 amino acids. From germline, CDR1 is SGHTA and CDR2 FQGNSA.

This chain uses TRBV11-3 with TRBJ2-6; D uncertain. Trimming pared 8 bases from V and 1 base from J, leaving 9 bases between. The CDR3 is made up of 14 amino acids. CDR1 and CDR2 from the germline V gene are SGHNT and YENEEA. As DNA, the CDR3 is TGTGCCAGCGGCCCGCTTTCTGGGGCCAACGTCCTGACTTTC. Amino acids: CASGPLSGANVLTF. The full variable domain, in which reference TRBV11-3 and TRBJ2-6 provide the parts outside the CDR3, is EAGVVQSPRYKIIEKKQPVAFWCNPISGHNTLYWYLQNLGQGPELLIRYENEEAVDDSQLPKDRFSAERLKGVDSTLKIQPAELGDSAVYLCASGPLSGANVLTFGAGSRLTVL.

The chain joins TRBV28 to TRBJ2-1; either TRBD1 or TRBD2 may fit D (7 bases each). Deletions cut 3 bases from V and 5 bases from J, with 17 bases between. CDR3 length: 16 residues. Germline-derived CDR1 and CDR2 are MDHEN and SYDVKM. The CDR3 DNA reads TGTGCCAGCAGTTTCCCCCGACAGGGAGGGGACAATGAGCAGTTCTTC. This encodes CASSFPRQGGDNEQFF. The full variable domain, completed using reference TRBV28 and TRBJ2-1, is DVKVTQSSRYLVKRTGEKVFLECVQDMDHENMFWYRQDPGLGLRLIYFSYDVKMKEKGDIPEGYSVSREKKERFSLILESASTNQTSMYLCASSFPRQGGDNEQFFGPGTRLTVL.

For the CDR3, the DNA is TGTGCCAGTAGTAAGAGACCGCCCTACAATGAGCAGTTCTTC. This translates into CASSKRPPYNEQFF. This chain uses TRBV19 with TRBJ2-1; D ambiguous. V shed 4 bases and J shed 2 bases, with 9 bases lying between them. The CDR3 has 14 residues. Germline V gene sequence: CDR1 LNHDA, CDR2 SQIVND (reference sequence).

The rearrangement uses TRBV5-6 and TRBJ1-1, with D possibly TRBD1 on 5 matching bases. Looked up from germline, CDR1 is SGHDT and CDR2 is YYEEEE. The CDR3 totals 13 residues. V dropped 4 bases and J dropped 0 bases, with 7 bases sitting between them. CDR3 nucleotides: TGTGCCAGCAGCCGGGGGATGAACACTGAAGCTTTCTTT. It yields the protein CASSRGMNTEAFF.

The chain recombines TRBV11-2 with TRBJ2-1, with TRBD2 matching over 9 bases. Looked up from germline, CDR1 is SGHAT and CDR2 is FQNNGV. V was clipped by 3 bases and J by 4 bases; unmatched bases: 4. The CDR3 has 15 residues. The CDR3 sequence: CASSFLAGEYNEQFF. CDR3 bases: TGTGCCAGCAGCTTTTTAGCGGGAGAGTACAATGAGCAGTTCTTC.

In its sample, this clone was seen a few times. A read error may produce the germline difference seen at one junction end. The V call is TRBV7-3, the J call TRBJ1-6; D gene unclear. Germline-derived CDR1 and CDR2 are SGHTA and FQGTGA. The CDR3 consists of 17 residues. CDR3 sequence: CASSLTEYPVYDSPLHF. The CDR3 DNA reads TGTGCCAGCAGCTTAACAGAATATCCCGTCTATGATTCACCCCTCCACTTT.

This chain uses TRBV6-2 or TRBV6-3 with TRBJ2-2; TRBD2 matches 10 bases. Germline CDR1 reads MNHEY; CDR2 reads SVGEGT. The CDR3 has 16 amino acids. V lost 2 bases to trimming and J lost 6 bases; unmatched junction nucleotides: 6. The CDR3 coding sequence is TGTGCCAGCAGTTACCGGGGACTAGCGAAGGCCGGGGAGCTGTTTTTT. Its translation: CASSYRGLAKAGELFF.

The rearrangement joins TRBV5-1 to TRBJ2-1, with D possibly TRBD1 on 8 matching bases. V dropped 3 bases and J dropped 3 bases, with 16 bases sitting between them. The CDR3 totals 16 residues. CDR1 is SGHRS, CDR2 YFSETQ, per germline. The CDR3 DNA follows: TGCGCCAGCAGCTCAACGGGGGGACAGGACTACAATGAGCAGTTCTTC. Residues: CASSSTGGQDYNEQFF.

V is TRBV3-1 (or the pseudogene TRBV3-2) and J is TRBJ1-2; maybe TRBD1 (5 bases). The CDR3 runs 13 residues. The V and J ends lost 4 bases and 3 bases respectively, with 9 bases between them. Looked up from germline, CDR1 is LGHDT and CDR2 is YNNKEL (reference sequence). CDR3 nucleotide sequence: TGTGCCAGCAGCCCCTCGGGGGACTATGGCTACACCTTC. Protein sequence: CASSPSGDYGYTF.

This clone was counted ten times or more. The rearrangement uses TRBV2 and TRBJ2-7; 7 nucleotides line up with TRBD1. This CDR3 has 14 amino acids. V trimming: 6 bases; J trimming: 2 bases; junction bases outside the gene matches: 7. Germline CDR1 is SNHLY and CDR2 is FYNNEI. CDR3 in amino acids: CASSEQGMAYEQYF. The CDR3 region has the DNA TGTGCCAGCAGCGAACAGGGGATGGCCTACGAGCAGTACTTC.